One sample yielded the 27 T cell receptor beta chains listed below, sequenced in a study of CD8+CD57+ T cells in acquired aplastic anemia. The study profiled TCR beta VDJ and CDR3 using genomic DNA as template. TCRdb processed the reads anew with MiXCR; each CDR3 protein has one entry. Among nearly 60,000 distinct CDR3 sequences listed, approximately 50% were seen once. Patients included in sequencing had previously demonstrated CD8+CD57+ cell expansion by flow cytometry. Sequencing input: sorted CD4+, CD8+, or CD8+CD57+ T cells (not recorded which) from PBMCs. These receptors were collected from a human donor with aplastic anemia.

This clonotype has only one observation. The chain couples TRBV25-1 to TRBJ1-1; unclear D gene. The CDR3 is 14 amino acids. Germline V gene lookup returns CDR1 MGHDK and CDR2 SYGVNS. Trimming shortened V by 3 bases and J by 7 bases, and 15 bases separated the two germline ends. CDR3 coding DNA: TGTGCCAGCAGTGATCTTTTCGGACCGGGTGAAGCTTTCTTT. Amino acid sequence: CASSDLFGPGEAFF.

The rearrangement uses TRBV2 and TRBJ2-5, with 10 nucleotides matching TRBD2. Germline assignment: CDR1 SNHLY and CDR2 FYNNEI. Trimming cost V 8 bases and J 3 bases; bases outside gene matches: 6. This CDR3 comprises 14 residues. CDR3 in amino acids: CASGKRGGEETQYF. The CDR3 nucleotides are TGTGCCAGCGGAAAGCGGGGGGGGGAAGAGACCCAGTACTTC.

The rearrangement joins TRBV10-3 to TRBJ1-3; D may be TRBD1 (5 bases). Germline CDR1 ENHRY, CDR2 SYGVKD. V was cut by 6 bases and J by 6 bases, with 9 bases left in between. CDR3 length: 12 residues. Here the CDR3 reads CAIRQGENTIYF. The CDR3 nucleotides are TGTGCCATCAGGCAGGGAGAAAACACCATATATTTT.

In the case of this clonotype: This is likely a read error, given that the CDR3 carries no conserved phenylalanine or tryptophan at its end. No DNA is shown, since the ends of the CDR3 on it are uncertain; the CDR3 is the one TCRdb lists. The genes are TRBV21-1 and TRBJ2-2; the table's D call TRBD2 went unverified against the DNA. TRBV21-1 is noted as a pseudogene. Including both end residues, the CDR3 is 20 amino acids long. The CDR3 here is CASRARRIRDTAGTTGELFL.

The rearrangement uses TRBV2 and TRBJ1-2; TRBD1 might be the D (5 bases). Per germline, CDR1 SNHLY and CDR2 FYNNEI. The CDR3 is 16 amino acids. Trimming took 1 base from V and 5 from J, leaving 17 bases between them. CDR3 DNA: TGTGCCAGCAGTGAAGACCGAGCCAGGGCGGATTATGGCTACACCTTC. It is translated as CASSEDRARADYGYTF.

The CDR3 loop is CASISGRFSYGYTF. The CDR3 region has the DNA TGTGCCAGTATATCGGGCAGGTTCAGCTATGGCTACACCTTC. The rearrangement links TRBV19 to TRBJ1-2, with no clear D. This CDR3 has 14 amino acids. Germline CDR1 and CDR2: LNHDA and SQIVND (reference sequence). V gave up 7 bases and J gave up 4 bases, with 16 bases separating them.

J is TRBJ2-1 and V is TRBV24-1; the D call may be TRBD1 or TRBD2 (5 bases each). There are 14 residues in the CDR3. The ends were cut back, 4 bases at V and 7 bases at J, with 13 bases in the middle. The V gene's germline CDR1 is KGHDR and CDR2 SFDVKD. The CDR3 spells CATSEAGWGNEQFF. DNA of the CDR3: TGTGCCACCAGTGAAGCAGGGTGGGGGAATGAGCAGTTCTTC.

A remark on this clonotype: This may be a read error: a much more frequent sequence differs by one nucleotide. V is TRBV13 and J is TRBJ2-1; D is tentatively TRBD1 or TRBD2 (5 bases each). The CDR3 runs 13 residues. CDR1 is PRHDT and CDR2 is FYEKMQ in the germline V gene (reference sequence). CDR3 region: CASSLGGTVQQSF. The CDR3 nucleotides are TGTGCCAGCAGCTTAGGGGGGACCGTCCAGCAGTCCTTC.

With respect to this clonotype: One end of the junction does not line up with germline, which may come from a read error. The J gene is TRBJ1-3, the V gene TRBV6-2 or TRBV6-3; 8 nucleotides align to TRBD1. The length of the CDR3 is 14 residues. The V gene's germline CDR1 is MNHEY and CDR2 SVGEGT. CDR3 residues: CASSHGQGRNTIYF. The DNA for the CDR3 is TGCGCCAGCAGCCACGGACAGGGCAGAAACACCATATATTTT.

This clonotype is classed as medium-sized. V gene TRBV14 combines with J gene TRBJ2-7; D not certain. Germline CDR1 and CDR2: SGHDN and FVKESK. V lost 0 bases and J lost 8, with 8 bases in between. The CDR3 extends over 12 amino acids. CDR3 residues: CASSQDRRKQYF. The CDR3 region has the DNA TGTGCCAGCAGCCAAGACAGGCGGAAGCAGTACTTC. Variable domain in full (rest from reference TRBV14 and TRBJ2-7): EAGVTQFPSHSVIEKGQTVTLRCDPISGHDNLYWYRRVMGKEIKFLLHFVKESKQDESGMPNNRFLAERTGGTYSTLKVQPAELEDSGVYFCASSQDRRKQYFGPGTRLTVT.

Notes on this clonotype: This sequence may be a read error, since a much larger clone differs from it by one base. This sequence joins TRBV7-9 and TRBJ1-1; possibly TRBD1 for D (5 bases). The CDR3 length is 14 residues. Trimming left V 5 bases short and J 6 bases short, with 16 bases between. Germline V gene sequence: CDR1 SEHNR, CDR2 FQNEAQ (reference sequence). As DNA, the CDR3 is TGTGCCAGCAGCCCCTGGTCCCAGGGAGCTGAAGCTTTCTTT. Its protein is CASSPWSQGAEAFF.

This chain links TRBV24-1 with TRBJ2-5; no reliable D call. Per the germline V gene, CDR1 is KGHDR and CDR2 is SFDVKD. V lost 0 bases to trimming and J lost 3 bases, with 10 bases between them. CDR3 size: 15 residues. CDR3 sequence: CATSDLFGEKETQYF. The DNA for the CDR3 is TGTGCCACCAGTGATTTGTTTGGAGAAAAAGAGACCCAGTACTTC.

The chain is built from TRBV10-3 and TRBJ2-5; D is possibly TRBD1 or TRBD2 (6 bases each). The V end was cut by 0 bases, the J end by 1 base, with 9 bases between. From germline, CDR1 is ENHRY and CDR2 SYGVKD. The CDR3 has 15 amino acids. The CDR3 nucleotides are TGTGCCATCAGTGAGTCGGAGGGGGTCCAAGAGACCCAGTACTTC. Its translation is CAISESEGVQETQYF.

This chain uses TRBV6-1 with TRBJ2-1; the D is unclear. The CDR3 sequence is 16 residues long. Germline V gene data show CDR1 as MNHNS and CDR2 as SASEGT. With 6 bases removed from V and 0 bases from J, the gap between germline ends came to 15 bases. CDR3 nucleotide sequence: TGTGCCAGCAGCCTCGAGGCAACCCTCTCCTACAATGAGCAGTTCTTC. It encodes CASSLEATLSYNEQFF.

The V gene is TRBV24-1, the J gene TRBJ1-2; D gene uncertain. The CDR3 has 12 amino acids. CDR1 and CDR2 (germline): KGHDR, SFDVKD. The V end was cut by 9 bases, the J end by 6 bases, with 13 bases between. CDR3 coding DNA: TGTGCCACCTGGGGTACCCGAGATGGCTACACCTTC. It translates to CATWGTRDGYTF.

In this sample, this clonotype turned up many times. The J gene is TRBJ2-7, the V gene TRBV6-1; TRBD2 might be the D (7 bases). CDR3 length equals 14 residues. V was cut by 8 bases and J by 5 bases, with 19 bases left in between. CDR1 is MNHNS, CDR2 SASEGT, per germline. The CDR3 reads CASPRGGPWDEQYF. CDR3 DNA: TGTGCCAGCCCAAGGGGGGGCCCCTGGGACGAGCAGTACTTC.

The J gene is TRBJ2-5, the V gene TRBV7-8, with D unclear. The CDR3 is 13 amino acids. Germline CDR1 and CDR2: SGHVS and FQNEAQ. Trimming stripped 1 base from V and 1 base from J, with 4 bases between. The CDR3 protein is CASSLVAQETQYF. CDR3 DNA sequence: TGTGCCAGCAGCTTAGTAGCCCAAGAGACCCAGTACTTC.

The chain employs TRBV24-1 and TRBJ2-7; the D gene is possibly TRBD1 (5 bases). This CDR3 has 12 amino acids. Per the germline V gene, CDR1 is KGHDR and CDR2 is SFDVKD. V lost 9 bases, J lost 4 bases, and 12 bases lay in between. The CDR3 here is CATRPGCYEQYF. The CDR3, as DNA: TGTGCCACCCGGCCAGGGTGTTACGAGCAGTACTTC.

This chain uses TRBV19 with TRBJ2-1, with a weak D call TRBD2 (5 bases). Germline V CDR1 and CDR2: LNHDA, SQIVND (reference sequence). V was shortened by 2 bases and J by 7 bases, with 9 bases between the two germline ends. The CDR3 sequence is 13 residues long. DNA of the CDR3: TGTGCCAGTAGTATAAGTCTAGCAAATGAGCAGTTCTTC. Its protein is CASSISLANEQFF.

This chain uses TRBV7-9 with TRBJ1-1; no reliable D call. Trimming stripped 4 bases from V and 7 bases from J, with 7 bases between. The CDR3 runs to 11 residues. The germline gives CDR1 SEHNR, CDR2 FQNEAQ (reference sequence). The CDR3 region has the DNA TGTGCCAGCAGCTCCTCCCTTGAAGCTTTCTTT. Protein sequence: CASSSSLEAFF.

V and J are TRBV24-1 and TRBJ1-5; D might be TRBD1 (6 bases). The CDR3 loop spans 14 amino acids. Germline CDR1 is KGHDR and CDR2 is SFDVKD. V lost 6 bases to trimming and J lost 0 bases, with 8 bases between them. In DNA, the CDR3 is TGTGCCACCAGTCCGACAGGTAGCAATCAGCCCCAGCATTTT. Translating it yields CATSPTGSNQPQHF.

V is TRBV19 and J is TRBJ2-5; no definite D call. Trimming removed 3 bases at V and 6 bases at J, with 11 bases between. The CDR3 runs 13 residues. The germline CDR1 and CDR2 sequences are LNHDA and SQIVND (reference sequence). The CDR3 region is CASSISKDQTQYF. As DNA, the CDR3 is TGTGCCAGTAGTATTAGTAAAGACCAGACCCAGTACTTC.

The chain is built from TRBV15 and TRBJ2-5, with 7 bases matching TRBD1. The CDR3 loop spans 15 amino acids. CDR1 is LNHNV, CDR2 YYDKDF, per germline (reference sequence). Losses at the gene ends were 0 bases for V and 1 base for J; bases not matched to a gene: 2. The CDR3 here is CATSREGQSQETQYF. The CDR3 coding sequence is TGTGCCACCAGCAGAGAGGGACAGTCCCAAGAGACCCAGTACTTC.

There are many counts of this clonotype. The chain joins TRBV6-1 to TRBJ1-5; TRBD1 agrees at 9 bases. The CDR3 is 17 amino acids. Germline lookup yields CDR1 MNHNS and CDR2 SASEGT. V gave up 6 bases and J gave up 0 bases; unmatched junction bases: 9. For the CDR3, the DNA is TGTGCCAGCAGCAGCATAACAGGGGGCCATAGCAATCAGCCCCAGCATTTT. This encodes CASSSITGGHSNQPQHF.

This clonotype was seen more than once but under ten times. CDR3 in DNA: TGTGCCAGCGGCCAGGAGAACACTGAAGCTTTCTTT. As protein: CASGQENTEAFF. This chain joins TRBV2 and TRBJ1-1; D call uncertain. This CDR3 spans 12 amino acids. V was clipped by 8 bases and J by 1 base, with 8 bases between them. CDR1 and CDR2 (germline): SNHLY, FYNNEI. Supplemented by reference TRBV2 and TRBJ1-1, the full variable domain reads EPEVTQTPSHQVTQMGQEVILRCVPISNHLYFYWYRQILGQKVEFLVSFYNNEISEKSEIFDDQFSVERPDGSNFTLKIRSTKLEDSAMYFCASGQENTEAFFGQGTRLTVV.

Points on this clonotype: This may be a read error: a much more frequent sequence differs by one nucleotide. The J gene is TRBJ2-1, the V gene TRBV5-6; 7 bases match TRBD2. After removal of 4 bases from V and 6 bases from J, the junction contained 7 bases not matched to a gene. CDR3 size: 14 residues. Per the germline V gene, CDR1 is SGHDT and CDR2 is YYEEEE. CDR3 protein: CASSPGGRGNEQFF. CDR3 in DNA: TGTGCCAGCAGCCCCGGAGGGAGGGGCAATGAGCAGTTCTTC. Supplemented by reference TRBV5-6 and TRBJ2-1, the full variable domain reads DAGVTQSPTHLIKTRGQQVTLRCSPKSGHDTVSWYQQALGQGPQFIFQYYEEEERQRGNFPDRFSGHQFPNYSSELNVNALLLGDSALYLCASSPGGRGNEQFFGPGTRLTVL.

The chain links TRBV15 to TRBJ1-3; D gene ambiguous. Germline V gene sequence: CDR1 LNHNV, CDR2 YYDKDF (reference sequence). The CDR3 is made up of 16 amino acids. V was trimmed by 0 bases and J by 2 bases, leaving 11 bases between them. CDR3 in amino acids: CATSRDRVGTGNTIYF. As DNA, the CDR3 is TGTGCCACCAGCAGAGATCGGGTCGGCACTGGAAACACCATATATTTT.